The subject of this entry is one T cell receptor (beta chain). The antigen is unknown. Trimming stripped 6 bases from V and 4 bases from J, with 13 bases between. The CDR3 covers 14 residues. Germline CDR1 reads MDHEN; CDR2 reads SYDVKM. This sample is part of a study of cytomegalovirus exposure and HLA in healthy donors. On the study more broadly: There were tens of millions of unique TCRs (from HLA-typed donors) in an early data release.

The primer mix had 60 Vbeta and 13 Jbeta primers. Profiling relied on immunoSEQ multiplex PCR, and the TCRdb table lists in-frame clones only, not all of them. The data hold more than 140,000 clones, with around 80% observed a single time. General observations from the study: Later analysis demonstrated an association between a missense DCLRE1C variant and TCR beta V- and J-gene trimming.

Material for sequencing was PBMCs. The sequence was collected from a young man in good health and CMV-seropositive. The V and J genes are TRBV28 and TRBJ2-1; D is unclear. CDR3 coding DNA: TGTGCCAGCAGCCCCACCAGTCCTTACAATGAGCAGTTCTTC. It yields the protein CASSPTSPYNEQFF.